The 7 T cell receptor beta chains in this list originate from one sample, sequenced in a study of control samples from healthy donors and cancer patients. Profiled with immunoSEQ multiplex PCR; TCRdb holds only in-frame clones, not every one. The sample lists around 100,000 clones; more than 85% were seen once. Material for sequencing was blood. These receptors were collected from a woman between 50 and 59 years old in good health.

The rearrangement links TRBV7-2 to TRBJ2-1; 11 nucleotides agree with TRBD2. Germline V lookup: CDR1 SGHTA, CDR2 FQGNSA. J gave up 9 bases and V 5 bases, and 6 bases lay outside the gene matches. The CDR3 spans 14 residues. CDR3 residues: CASSILAGAGEQFF. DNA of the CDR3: TGTGCCAGCAGCATACTAGCGGGAGCTGGTGAGCAGTTCTTC.

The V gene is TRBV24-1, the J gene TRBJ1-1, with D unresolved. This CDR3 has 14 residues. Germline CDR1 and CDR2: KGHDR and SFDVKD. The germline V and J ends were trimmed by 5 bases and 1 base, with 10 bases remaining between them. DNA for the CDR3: TGTGCCACCAGTGGTATACCGGGGAACACTGAAGCTTTCTTT. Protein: CATSGIPGNTEAFF.

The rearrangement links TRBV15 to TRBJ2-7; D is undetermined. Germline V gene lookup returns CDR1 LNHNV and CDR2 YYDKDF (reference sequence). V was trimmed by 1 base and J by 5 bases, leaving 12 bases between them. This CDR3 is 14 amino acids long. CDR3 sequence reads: CATSRADTADEQYF. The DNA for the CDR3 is TGTGCCACCAGCAGAGCCGACACCGCCGACGAGCAGTACTTC.

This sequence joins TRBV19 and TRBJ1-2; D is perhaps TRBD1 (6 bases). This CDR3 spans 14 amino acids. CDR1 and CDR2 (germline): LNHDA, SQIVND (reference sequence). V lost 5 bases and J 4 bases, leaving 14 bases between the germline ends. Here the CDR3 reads CASSPAVGAYGYTF. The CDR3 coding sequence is TGTGCCAGTAGTCCCGCAGTGGGGGCCTATGGCTACACCTTC.

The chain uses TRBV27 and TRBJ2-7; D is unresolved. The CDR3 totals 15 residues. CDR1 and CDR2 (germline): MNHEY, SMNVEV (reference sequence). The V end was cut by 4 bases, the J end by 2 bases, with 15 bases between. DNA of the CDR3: TGTGCCAGCAGTTCCAGAGCAGCCACAGCCTACGAGCAGTACTTC. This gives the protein CASSSRAATAYEQYF.

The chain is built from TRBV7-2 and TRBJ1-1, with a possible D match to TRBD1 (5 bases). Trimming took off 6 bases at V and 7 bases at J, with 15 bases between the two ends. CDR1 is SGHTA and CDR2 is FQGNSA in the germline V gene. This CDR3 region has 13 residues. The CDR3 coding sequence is TGTGCCAGCAGTTCCAGGAGAGACAGTGAAGCTTTCTTT. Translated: CASSSRRDSEAFF.

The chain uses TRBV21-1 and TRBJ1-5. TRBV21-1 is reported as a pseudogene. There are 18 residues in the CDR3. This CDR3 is CASSKGAGGSLGNQPQHF. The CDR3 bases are TGTGCCAGCAGCAAAGGGGCCGGGGGGAGTTTGGGCAATCAGCCCCAGCATTTT.